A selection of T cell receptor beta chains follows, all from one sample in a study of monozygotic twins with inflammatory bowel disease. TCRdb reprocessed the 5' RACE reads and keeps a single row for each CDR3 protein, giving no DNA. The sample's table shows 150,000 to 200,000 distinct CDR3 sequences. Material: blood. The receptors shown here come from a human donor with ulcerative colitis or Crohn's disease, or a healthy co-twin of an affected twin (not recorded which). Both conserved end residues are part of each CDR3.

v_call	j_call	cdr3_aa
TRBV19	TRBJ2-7	CASRSLGQGHEQYF
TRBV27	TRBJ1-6	CASSSRQARTSSSSYNSPLHF
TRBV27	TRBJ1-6	CASSTDRGSPLHF
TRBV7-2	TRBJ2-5	CASSSSGYQETQYF
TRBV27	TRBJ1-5	CASSLRRTGQSVGPQHF
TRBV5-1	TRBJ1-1	CASSLRAGTEAFF
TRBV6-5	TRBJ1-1	CASSYTGLGDTEAFF
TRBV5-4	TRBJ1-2	CASRRQHGYTF
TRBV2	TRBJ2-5	CASSDVGAQETQYF
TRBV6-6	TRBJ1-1	CASIAGTVNTEAFF
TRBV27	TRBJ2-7	CASGTGGIYEQYF
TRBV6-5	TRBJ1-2	CASSYQGGALGRREYTF
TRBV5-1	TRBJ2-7	CASSSRSSSDEQYF
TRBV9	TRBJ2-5	CASSPRPGQGFRETQYF
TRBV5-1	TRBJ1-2	CASSSLDGNYGYTF
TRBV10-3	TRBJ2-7	CAISESQGFMGHEQYF
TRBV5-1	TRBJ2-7	CASSLDLGTYEQYF
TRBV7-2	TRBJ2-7	CASSLEHGGRYEQYF